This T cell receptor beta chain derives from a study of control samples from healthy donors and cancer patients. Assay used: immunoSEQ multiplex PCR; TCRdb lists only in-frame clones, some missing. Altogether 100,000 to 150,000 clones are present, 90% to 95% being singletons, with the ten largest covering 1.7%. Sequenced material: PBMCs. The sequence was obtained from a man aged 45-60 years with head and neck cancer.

The CDR3 region is CASSSGAGYLETQYF. CDR3 bases: TGTGCCAGCTCGTCGGGGGCGGGGTATTTAGAGACCCAGTACTTC. V and J are TRBV6-5 and TRBJ2-5; D is perhaps TRBD1 or TRBD2 (6 bases each). Germline lookup yields CDR1 MNHEY and CDR2 SVGAGI. The CDR3 loop spans 15 amino acids. The ends were cut back, 8 bases at V and 4 bases at J, with 20 bases in the middle.